This TCR beta chain was identified during a study of CD8 T cells in ankylosing spondylitis. Libraries of TCR beta came from quantitative 5'-RACE with molecular barcodes. TCRdb re-called the 5' RACE reads with MiXCR, one entry per CDR3 protein. The data contain 150,000 to 200,000 distinct CDR3 sequences, under 15% of them singletons. This clonotype has ten or more counts. CDR1 and CDR2 (germline): SGHVS, FQNEAQ. V was cut by 3 bases and J by 6 bases, with 15 bases left in between. The CDR3 spans 15 residues. Specimen: blood, either unsorted or a sorted T cell fraction (not recorded which). The rearrangement links TRBV7-8 to TRBJ1-5; a possible D gene is TRBD1 (5 bases). This sequence was found in a female donor with ankylosing spondylitis or in good health (not recorded which). In nucleotides, the CDR3 is TGTGCCAGCAGCTTTATTGAAGGGGAGGGTCAGCCCCAGCATTTT. The encoded protein is CASSFIEGEGQPQHF.